The rows below give T cell receptor beta chains drawn from one sample of a study of T cell responses to AZD1222 COVID-19 vaccine. Data came from immunoSEQ multiplex PCR; TCRdb stores just in-frame clones and leaves some out. The sample yields around 150,000 clones, about 93% seen once. The material sequenced was peripheral blood, taken 28 days after the second AZD1222 dose. The receptors come from an adult who received the AZD1222 COVID-19 vaccine. Each CDR3 is given with its conserved first and last residue. A D gene is named only where the DNA matches it firmly.

TRBJ2-7 | TRBD1 | TRBV5-1 | TGCGCCAGCAGCTGGACAGGGGATCACGAGCAGTACTTC | CASSWTGDHEQYF
TRBJ1-5 | TRBD1 | TRBV3-1/TRBV3-2 | TGTGCCAGCGGCGGGACAGGCTCCAATCAGCCCCAGCATTTT | CASGGTGSNQPQHF
TRBJ2-5 | . | TRBV7-8 | TGTGCCAGCAGTCGAAGAGGGAGAGAGACCCAGTACTTC | CASSRRGRETQYF
TRBJ1-4 | TRBD1 | TRBV15 | TGTGCCACCAGCAGAGGGTTGGACAGGCCTGAAAAACTGTTTTTT | CATSRGLDRPEKLFF
TRBJ2-7 | TRBD1 | TRBV6-5 | TGTGCCAGCTTAAGGGTCCCCACAGGGGGGTACGAGCAGTACTTC | CASLRVPTGGYEQYF
TRBJ2-7 | . | TRBV10-1 | TGCGCCAGCAGTGAGCAGGGATCCTACGAGCAGTACTTC | CASSEQGSYEQYF
TRBJ1-1 | TRBD1 | TRBV6-1 | TGTGCCAGCAGTGAAGCGACAGGGGTGGGGACTGAAGCTTTCTTT | CASSEATGVGTEAFF
TRBJ2-5 | TRBD1 | TRBV27 | TGTGCCAGTAAGACAGGGGGGCAAGAGACCCAGTACTTC | CASKTGGQETQYF
TRBJ2-3 | . | TRBV5-1 | TGCGCCAGCAGTGGGCTCCTCACAGATACGCAGTATTTT | CASSGLLTDTQYF
TRBJ2-3 | TRBD1 | TRBV6-5 | TGTGCCAGCGGTCGACAGGGGGTCACAGATACGCAGTATTTT | CASGRQGVTDTQYF
TRBJ2-7 | TRBD2 | TRBV7-2 | TGTGCCAGCAGCCAAAGGACTAGCGGATACGAGCAGTACTTC | CASSQRTSGYEQYF
TRBJ2-7 | TRBD1 | TRBV27 | TGTGCCAGCAGTTTTGGACAGGGGGCCGCCTCCGAGCAGTACTTC | CASSFGQGAASEQYF
TRBJ1-1 | . | TRBV4-1 | TGCGCCAGCAGTCCGGTCCCGAACACTGAAGCTTTCTTT | CASSPVPNTEAFF